This T cell receptor beta chain came from a study of T cell responses to AZD1222 COVID-19 vaccine. Produced via immunoSEQ multiplex PCR; TCRdb's table is partial and in-frame only. The sample holds about 100,000 clones; approximately 87% are singletons and the top ten take around 4.4%. Points from the study as a whole: Donors were largely white British and mainly female; clonal diversity was possibly underestimated. Spike was spanned by vaccine-associated CD4 TCRs, with dominance at 160-218 and 743-854.

Points on this clone: As yet, its antigen is unknown.

With 6 bases removed from V and 6 bases from J, the gap between germline ends came to 10 bases. CDR1 ENHRY and CDR2 SYGVKD come from the germline V gene. This CDR3 region has 12 residues. The receptor was isolated from an adult in good health. The J gene is TRBJ2-3, the V gene TRBV10-3; the D is unclear. The material was peripheral blood, obtained on day 0 of MenACWY control vaccination. The CDR3 region has the DNA TGTGCCATCAGGGGAACAACGGATACGCAGTATTTT. This codes for CAIRGTTDTQYF.